One and the same sample provided the 18 T cell receptor beta chains below, sequenced in a study of chemoradiotherapy in HPV16-positive cancers. Repertoires were generated with immunoSEQ multiplex PCR, while TCRdb's copy carries only in-frame clones and drops some. The sample has roughly 70,000 clones, about 90% seen once; the top ten hold 4% to 5%. The sequences come from blood, collected from a patient who underwent chemoradiotherapy. These receptors were collected from a human donor with HPV-associated anogenital cancer.

The chain joins TRBV19 to TRBJ2-1; 9 nucleotides line up with TRBD1. Germline CDR1 and CDR2: LNHDA and SQIVND (reference sequence). V was clipped by 4 bases and J by 3 bases; unmatched bases: 4. The CDR3 sequence is 15 residues long. CDR3 residues: CASSTMGQGYNEQFF. In nucleotides, the CDR3 is TGTGCCAGTAGTACAATGGGACAGGGCTACAATGAGCAGTTCTTC.

The J gene is TRBJ1-4, the V gene TRBV28; D ambiguous. CDR1 is MDHEN, CDR2 SYDVKM, per germline. Trimming took off 7 bases at V and 8 bases at J, with 11 bases between the two ends. The CDR3 sequence is 12 residues long. In nucleotides, the CDR3 is TGTGCCAGCAAGACGAGAAGCGAAAAACTGTTTTTT. It translates to CASKTRSEKLFF.

On this clone: This same CDR3 is encoded by further DNA sequences in the sample. The V and J genes are TRBV2 and TRBJ1-1; no clear D gene. Germline V gene data show CDR1 as SNHLY and CDR2 as FYNNEI. CDR3 length equals 15 residues. The V and J ends lost 3 bases and 1 base respectively, with 12 bases between them. CDR3 nucleotides: TGTGCCAGCAGTGAGGGGAGAACCGGGAACACTGAAGCTTTCTTT. Translating gives CASSEGRTGNTEAFF.

The chain has TRBV6-4 and TRBJ1-2; 7 nucleotides line up with TRBD1. J gave up 8 bases and V 4 bases, and 1 base lay outside the gene matches. The CDR3 spans 11 residues. Germline lookup yields CDR1 MRHNA and CDR2 SNTAGT. CDR3 residues: CASSGGGGYTF. The DNA of the CDR3 is TGTGCCAGCAGTGGAGGGGGCGGCTACACCTTC.

V gene TRBV18 combines with J gene TRBJ2-3, with TRBD2 matching over 7 bases. This CDR3 is 15 amino acids long. Germline trimming cut 4 bases from V and 5 bases from J; bases unmatched to any gene: 9. Germline lookup yields CDR1 KGHSH and CDR2 LQKENI. CDR3 amino acids: CASSQGGNPVDTQYF. CDR3 bases: TGTGCCAGCTCACAGGGAGGGAACCCTGTAGATACGCAGTATTTT.

The chain recombines TRBV6-5 with TRBJ1-1, with D perhaps TRBD1 (5 bases). The V end lost 8 bases, the J end lost 1 base, and 8 bases lay between the germline ends. Germline CDR1 MNHEY, CDR2 SVGAGI. The CDR3 is 12 amino acids. Here the CDR3 DNA reads TGTGCCAGCGGGGGAAAGAACACTGAAGCTTTCTTT. Protein sequence: CASGGKNTEAFF.

The V call is TRBV2, the J call TRBJ1-2; the D gene is possibly TRBD1 (5 bases). The V and J ends lost 8 bases and 2 bases respectively, with 6 bases between them. Germline loops: CDR1 SNHLY, CDR2 FYNNEI. The CDR3 has 11 amino acids. The CDR3 spells CASGANYGYTF. CDR3 coding DNA: TGTGCCAGCGGGGCAAACTATGGCTACACCTTC.

The rearrangement links TRBV10-3 to TRBJ2-3, with 10 bases that match TRBD2. The V and J ends lost 11 bases and 1 base, in that order; junction bases with no gene match: 12. The CDR3 contains 16 residues. Per germline, CDR1 ENHRY and CDR2 SYGVKD. The CDR3 DNA follows: TGTGCCGTGGGGAGCGGGGGGGGCTCTGGCACAGATACGCAGTATTTT. Translation: CAVGSGGGSGTDTQYF.

This sequence joins TRBV19 and TRBJ2-7; TRBD2 is a possible D gene (6 bases). Trimming shortened V by 3 bases and J by 3 bases, and 15 bases separated the two germline ends. Germline CDR1 is LNHDA and CDR2 is SQIVND (reference sequence). The CDR3 length is 15 residues. CDR3 residues: CASSIGYGRFYEQYF. The CDR3 DNA sequence: TGTGCCAGTAGTATTGGCTATGGGAGGTTCTACGAGCAGTACTTC. The full variable domain, its missing parts supplied by reference TRBV19 and TRBJ2-7, is DGGITQSPKYLFRKEGQNVTLSCEQNLNHDAMYWYRQDPGQGLRLIYYSQIVNDFQKGDIAEGYSVSREKKESFPLTVTSAQKNPTAFYLCASSIGYGRFYEQYFGPGTRLTVT.

The rearrangement joins TRBV18 to TRBJ2-3; TRBD1 is a possible D gene (5 bases). Germline V gene data show CDR1 as KGHSH and CDR2 as LQKENI. CDR3 size: 13 residues. With 3 bases removed from V and 9 bases from J, the gap between germline ends came to 13 bases. CDR3 nucleotide sequence: TGTGCCAGCTCACCGGAACAGGTTATCACGCAGTATTTT. As protein: CASSPEQVITQYF.

This chain uses TRBV29-1 with TRBJ1-2; D gene uncertain. Germline CDR1 SQVTM, CDR2 ANQGSEA. This CDR3 has 15 residues. The V and J ends lost 1 base and 7 bases respectively, with 19 bases between them. This CDR3 reads CSVEVSVSPPGGYTF. CDR3 DNA: TGCAGCGTTGAAGTCTCAGTAAGCCCACCCGGTGGCTACACCTTC.

The chain couples TRBV6-5 to TRBJ1-1; 8 bases line up with TRBD1. The V gene's germline CDR1 is MNHEY and CDR2 SVGAGI. With 5 bases clipped from V and 5 bases from J, the junction kept 7 bases outside the gene matches. The CDR3 extends over 14 amino acids. As DNA, the CDR3 is TGTGCCAGCAGTCCGGACAGGGCCAGAACTGAAGCTTTCTTT. Protein product: CASSPDRARTEAFF.

This chain connects TRBV10-3 to TRBJ1-2; no definite D call. The CDR3 totals 13 residues. V lost 6 bases and J 6 bases, leaving 14 bases between the germline ends. Germline CDR1 ENHRY, CDR2 SYGVKD. The CDR3 spells CAISEEGLHGYTF. The CDR3 coding sequence is TGTGCCATCAGCGAGGAAGGGTTACATGGCTACACCTTC.

V is TRBV6-6 and J is TRBJ2-1, with TRBD1 identical over 7 bases. CDR1 MNHNY and CDR2 SVGAGI come from the germline V gene (reference sequence). V was pared by 5 bases and J by 7 bases, with 11 bases of the junction left unmatched. The CDR3 runs to 15 residues. CDR3 sequence reads: CASSPYLTGMNEQFF. CDR3 sequence (DNA): TGTGCCAGCAGTCCCTACTTGACAGGGATGAATGAGCAGTTCTTC.

The V call is TRBV6-5, the J call TRBJ2-3; possibly TRBD1 for D (6 bases). V lost 0 bases and J 4 bases, leaving 11 bases between the germline ends. The CDR3 loop spans 15 amino acids. CDR1 and CDR2 from the germline V gene are MNHEY and SVGAGI. The CDR3 DNA follows: TGTGCCAGCAGTTACTCGGACAGAGCCTCAGATACGCAGTATTTT. Protein sequence: CASSYSDRASDTQYF.

This rearrangement joins TRBV28 to TRBJ1-2; D is ambiguous. V gave up 3 bases and J gave up 4 bases, with 6 bases separating them. The CDR3 contains 12 residues. Germline loops: CDR1 MDHEN, CDR2 SYDVKM. CDR3 sequence reads: CASSFVGYGYTF. DNA of the CDR3: TGTGCCAGCAGTTTTGTGGGCTATGGCTACACCTTC.

The rearrangement uses TRBV5-1 and TRBJ1-1; D ambiguous. Trimming cost V 0 bases and J 1 base, with 10 bases left between them. The CDR3 totals 15 residues. CDR1 and CDR2 (germline): SGHRS, YFSETQ. CDR3 DNA: TGCGCCAGCAGCTTGGATGCACCAAGGAACACTGAAGCTTTCTTT. This encodes CASSLDAPRNTEAFF.

This sequence joins TRBV5-8 and TRBJ1-1, with D perhaps matching TRBD1 (6 bases). Trimming took 5 bases from V and 0 from J, leaving 11 bases between them. This CDR3 comprises 14 residues. Looked up from germline, CDR1 is SGHTS and CDR2 is YDEGEE. The DNA of the CDR3 is TGTGCCAGCAGGCAAGGGGGGGTGAACACTGAAGCTTTCTTT. Protein sequence: CASRQGGVNTEAFF. The full variable domain, with the rest looked up from reference TRBV5-8 and TRBJ1-1, is EAGVTQSPTHLIKTRGQQATLRCSPISGHTSVYWYQQALGLGLQFLLWYDEGEERNRGNFPPRFSGRQFPNYSSELNVNALELEDSALYLCASRQGGVNTEAFFGQGTRLTVV.